The present T cell receptor (beta chain) was sequenced within a study of blood T cell repertoires in COVID-19. TCRdb's table, derived via immunoSEQ multiplex PCR, lists solely in-frame clones and lacks some. The data hold about 190,000 clones, with around 84% observed a single time. V was pared by 0 bases and J by 5 bases, with 5 bases of the junction left unmatched. This CDR3 has 15 amino acids. Germline values: CDR1 SGDLS, CDR2 YYNGEE. This TCR was recovered from a human donor in a cohort sampled during active COVID-19. The gene calls are TRBV9 and TRBJ1-5; 7 nucleotides match TRBD1. Material for sequencing was peripheral blood. The CDR3 DNA is TGTGCCAGCAGCGTAGGATGGGACAGAGATCAGCCCCAGCATTTT. This encodes CASSVGWDRDQPQHF. The variable domain in full, completed from reference TRBV9 and TRBJ1-5, reads DSGVTQTPKHLITATGQRVTLRCSPRSGDLSVYWYQQSLDQGLQFLIQYYNGEERAKGNILERFSAQQFPDLHSELNLSSLELGDSALYFCASSVGWDRDQPQHFGDGTRLSIL.